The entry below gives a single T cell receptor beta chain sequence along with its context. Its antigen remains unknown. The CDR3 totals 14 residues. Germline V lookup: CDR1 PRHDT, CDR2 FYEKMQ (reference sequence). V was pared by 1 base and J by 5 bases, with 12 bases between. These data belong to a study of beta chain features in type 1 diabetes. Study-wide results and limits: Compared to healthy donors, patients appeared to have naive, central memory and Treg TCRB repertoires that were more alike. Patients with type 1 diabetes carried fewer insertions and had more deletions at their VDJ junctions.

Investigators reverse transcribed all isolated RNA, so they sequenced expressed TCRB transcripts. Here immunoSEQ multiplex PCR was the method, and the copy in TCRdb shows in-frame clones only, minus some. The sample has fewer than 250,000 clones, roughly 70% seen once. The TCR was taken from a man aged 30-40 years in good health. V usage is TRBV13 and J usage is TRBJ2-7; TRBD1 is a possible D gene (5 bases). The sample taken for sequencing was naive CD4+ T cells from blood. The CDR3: CASSLDATAHEQYF. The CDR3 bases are TGTGCCAGCAGCTTAGACGCGACAGCCCACGAGCAGTACTTC.